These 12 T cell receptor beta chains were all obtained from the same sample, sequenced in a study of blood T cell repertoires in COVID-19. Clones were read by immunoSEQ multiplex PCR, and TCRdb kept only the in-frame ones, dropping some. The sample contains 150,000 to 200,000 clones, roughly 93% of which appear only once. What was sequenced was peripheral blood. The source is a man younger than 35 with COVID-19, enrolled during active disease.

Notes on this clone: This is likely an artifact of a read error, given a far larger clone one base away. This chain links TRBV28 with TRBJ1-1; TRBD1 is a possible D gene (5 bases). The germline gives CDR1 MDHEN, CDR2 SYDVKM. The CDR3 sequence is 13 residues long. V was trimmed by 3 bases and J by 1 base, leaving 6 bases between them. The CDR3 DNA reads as TGTGCCAGCAGTTTCCAGGGGAACACTGAAGCTTTCTTT. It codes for CASSFQGNTEAFF. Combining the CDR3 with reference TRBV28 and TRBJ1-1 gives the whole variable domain DVKVTQSSRYLVKRTGEKVFLECVQDMDHENMFWYRQDPGLGLRLIYFSYDVKMKEKGDIPEGYSVSREKKERFSLILESASTNQTSMYLCASSFQGNTEAFFGQGTRLTVV.

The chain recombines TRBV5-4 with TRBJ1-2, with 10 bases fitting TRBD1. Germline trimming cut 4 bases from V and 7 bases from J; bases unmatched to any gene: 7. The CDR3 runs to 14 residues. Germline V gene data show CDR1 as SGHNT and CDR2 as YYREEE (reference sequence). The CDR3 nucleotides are TGTGCCAGCAGCCACGTGACAGGGGGCCTTGGCTACACCTTC. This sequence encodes CASSHVTGGLGYTF.

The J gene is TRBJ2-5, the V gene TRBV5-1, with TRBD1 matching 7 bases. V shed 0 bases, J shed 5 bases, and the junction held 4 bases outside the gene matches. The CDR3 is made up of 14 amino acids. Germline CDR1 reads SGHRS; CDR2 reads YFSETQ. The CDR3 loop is CASSLEGASETQYF. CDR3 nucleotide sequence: TGCGCCAGCAGCTTGGAGGGGGCTTCGGAGACCCAGTACTTC.

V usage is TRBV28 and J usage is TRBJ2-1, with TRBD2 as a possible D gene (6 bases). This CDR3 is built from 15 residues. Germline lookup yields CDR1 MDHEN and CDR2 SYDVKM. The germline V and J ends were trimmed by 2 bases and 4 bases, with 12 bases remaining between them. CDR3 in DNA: TGTGCCAGCAGTTTAACCCCGACTAGTTACAATGAGCAGTTCTTC. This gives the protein CASSLTPTSYNEQFF.

This CDR3 is CASRTGGLDNEQFF. As DNA, the CDR3 is TGTGCCAGCAGGACAGGGGGCCTGGACAATGAGCAGTTCTTC. The rearrangement uses TRBV2 and TRBJ2-1, with TRBD1 matching 10 bases. Germline values: CDR1 SNHLY, CDR2 FYNNEI. After removal of 6 bases from V and 5 bases from J, the junction contained 4 bases not matched to a gene. The CDR3 is 14 residues long.

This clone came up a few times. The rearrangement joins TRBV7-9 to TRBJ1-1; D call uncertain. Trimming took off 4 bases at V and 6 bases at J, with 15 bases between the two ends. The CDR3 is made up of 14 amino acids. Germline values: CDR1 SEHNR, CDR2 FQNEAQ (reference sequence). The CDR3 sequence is CASSSTAAGAEAFF. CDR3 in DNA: TGTGCCAGCAGCTCCACAGCGGCTGGGGCTGAAGCTTTCTTT.

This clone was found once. The CDR3 DNA follows: TGTGCCAGCAGCAGGGTGGGGGGCGAGCAGTACTTC. Translating gives CASSRVGGEQYF. The J gene is TRBJ2-7, the V gene TRBV7-2, with D possibly TRBD2 on 6 matching bases. CDR1 is SGHTA, CDR2 FQGNSA, per germline. This CDR3 is built from 12 residues. Trimming left V 5 bases short and J 6 bases short, with 11 bases between.

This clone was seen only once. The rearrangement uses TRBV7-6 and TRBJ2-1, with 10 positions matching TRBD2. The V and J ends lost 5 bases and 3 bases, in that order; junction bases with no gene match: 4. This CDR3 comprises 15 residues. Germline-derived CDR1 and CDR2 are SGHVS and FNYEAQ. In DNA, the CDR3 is TGTGCCAGCAGCATACTAGCGGGGCGCTACAATGAGCAGTTCTTC. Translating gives CASSILAGRYNEQFF.

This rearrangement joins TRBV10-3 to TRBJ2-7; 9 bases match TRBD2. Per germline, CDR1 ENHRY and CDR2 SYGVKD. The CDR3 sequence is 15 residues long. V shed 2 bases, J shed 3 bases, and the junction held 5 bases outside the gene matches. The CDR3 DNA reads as TGTGCCATCAGTGAGAGTCTAGCGGGGCTCTACGAGCAGTACTTC. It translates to CAISESLAGLYEQYF.

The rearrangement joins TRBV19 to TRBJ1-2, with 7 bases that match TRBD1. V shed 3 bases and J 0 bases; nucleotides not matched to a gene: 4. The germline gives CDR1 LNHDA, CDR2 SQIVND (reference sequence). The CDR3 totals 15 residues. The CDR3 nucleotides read TGTGCCAGTAGTATGCCCGGGACAGCTAACTATGGCTACACCTTC. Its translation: CASSMPGTANYGYTF. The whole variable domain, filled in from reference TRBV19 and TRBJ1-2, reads DGGITQSPKYLFRKEGQNVTLSCEQNLNHDAMYWYRQDPGQGLRLIYYSQIVNDFQKGDIAEGYSVSREKKESFPLTVTSAQKNPTAFYLCASSMPGTANYGYTFGSGTRLTVV.

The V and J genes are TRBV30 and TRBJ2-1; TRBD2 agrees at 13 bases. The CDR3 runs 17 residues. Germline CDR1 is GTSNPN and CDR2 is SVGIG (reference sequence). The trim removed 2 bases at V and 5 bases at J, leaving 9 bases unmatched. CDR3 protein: CAWSSELAGGKNNEQFF. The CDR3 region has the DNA TGTGCCTGGAGTTCAGAACTAGCGGGAGGGAAAAACAATGAGCAGTTCTTC.

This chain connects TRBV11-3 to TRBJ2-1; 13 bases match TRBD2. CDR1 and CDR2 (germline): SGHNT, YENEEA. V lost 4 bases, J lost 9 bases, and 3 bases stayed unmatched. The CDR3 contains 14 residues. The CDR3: CASSSRLAGGEQFF. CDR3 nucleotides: TGTGCCAGCAGCTCACGACTAGCGGGAGGTGAGCAGTTCTTC.